This T cell receptor beta chain was profiled in a study of identical twins. Regarding the study as a whole: Cord blood's abundant beta clonotypes had fewer insertions, unlike memory repertoires. These conclusions were based on statistical analysis (cross-sectional, not following the same donors). For out-of-frame beta sequences, excess twin sharing was weaker.

Unique molecular identifiers were present on the cDNA, which also gained a universal primer site by template switching. TCRdb called the 5' RACE reads again in MiXCR, with one record for every CDR3 protein. The sample contains hundreds of thousands of distinct CDR3 sequences, roughly 6% of which appear only once. Concerning this clonotype: What it binds is unknown.

This CDR3 contains 15 residues. V was trimmed by 0 bases and J by 0 bases, leaving 8 bases between them. The germline V gene has CDR1 GTSNPN and CDR2 SVGIG (reference sequence). The V call is TRBV30, the J call TRBJ2-2; D call uncertain. The sample consisted of naive T cells sorted from blood. This TCR derives from a man aged 18 to 29 in good health. For the CDR3, the DNA is TGTGCCTGGAGTGTAAGCGAGTCGAACACCGGGGAGCTGTTTTTT. It codes for CAWSVSESNTGELFF.